One sample yielded the 26 T cell receptor beta chains listed below, sequenced in a study of shared clonotypes between healthy human individuals. Naive CD8 cells lacked CD45RO and underwent positive selection for CCR7, leaving out terminally differentiated effector memory CD45RA+ cells. Here immunoSEQ multiplex PCR was the method, and the copy in TCRdb shows in-frame clones only, minus some. Seen here are millions of clones, approximately 95% observed once, and the top ten hold roughly 1.1%. The sequenced sample consisted of naive CD8+ T cells sorted from blood. Receptors were obtained from a man aged 18 to 29 in good health.

The chain couples TRBV6-1 to TRBJ2-5, with 8 bases lining up with TRBD2. The CDR3 consists of 17 residues. V was clipped by 0 bases and J by 2 bases; unmatched bases: 8. Looked up from germline, CDR1 is MNHNS and CDR2 is SASEGT. The DNA for the CDR3 is TGTGCCAGCAGTGAAGCGGGCGGGGGGCTTCCTCAAGAGACCCAGTACTTC. Amino acid sequence: CASSEAGGGLPQETQYF.

The rearrangement uses TRBV5-6 and TRBJ2-1, with D perhaps matching TRBD2 (6 bases). Trimming removed 5 bases at V and 0 bases at J, with 15 bases between. The CDR3 extends over 16 amino acids. Germline V gives CDR1 SGHDT, CDR2 YYEEEE. The CDR3 sequence is CASSSEGGSSYNEQFF. CDR3 coding DNA: TGTGCCAGCAGTTCCGAAGGAGGGAGCTCCTACAATGAGCAGTTCTTC.

As for this clone: Different DNA sequences within this sample yield the same CDR3. The V gene is TRBV6-5, the J gene TRBJ1-2; perhaps TRBD1 as D (5 bases). Germline CDR1 and CDR2: MNHEY and SVGAGI. The CDR3 has 13 amino acids. The V end was cut by 4 bases, the J end by 4 bases, with 10 bases between. The CDR3 DNA reads TGTGCCAGCAGTTCGTCGACAGCCTATGGCTACACCTTC. This codes for CASSSSTAYGYTF.

This chain uses TRBV9 with TRBJ2-5; 8 bases agree with TRBD2. This CDR3 contains 16 residues. Unmatched junction bases numbered 9, after V lost 0 bases and J lost 5 bases. The germline gives CDR1 SGDLS, CDR2 YYNGEE. CDR3 loop: CASSVGIGGAEETQYF. The CDR3 nucleotides are TGTGCCAGCAGCGTAGGAATCGGGGGGGCCGAGGAGACCCAGTACTTC.

The V call is TRBV7-9, the J call TRBJ2-1, with 8 bases aligning to TRBD1. The CDR3 spans 15 residues. V shed 1 base and J 5 bases; nucleotides not matched to a gene: 4. In germline, CDR1 is SEHNR, CDR2 FQNEAQ (reference sequence). CDR3 residues: CASSLGTGKDNEQFF. CDR3 coding DNA: TGTGCCAGCAGCTTAGGGACAGGGAAAGACAATGAGCAGTTCTTC.

This chain joins TRBV10-3 and TRBJ1-1, with unresolved D. Germline V gene data show CDR1 as ENHRY and CDR2 as SYGVKD. The CDR3 loop spans 13 amino acids. The V gene lost 10 bases and the J gene lost 1 base, with 13 bases spanning the gap. As DNA, the CDR3 is TGTGCCAGTGGTCTCGAGGGGAACACTGAAGCTTTCTTT. Amino acids: CASGLEGNTEAFF.

This chain links TRBV7-2 with TRBJ2-2; TRBD2 aligns across 8 bases. V lost 4 bases to trimming and J lost 7 bases; unmatched junction nucleotides: 8. CDR1 and CDR2 from the germline V gene are SGHTA and FQGNSA. The CDR3 spans 15 residues. The CDR3 sequence: CASSSKRERGGELFF. For the CDR3, the DNA is TGTGCCAGCAGCTCTAAGCGGGAGCGCGGCGGGGAGCTGTTTTTT.

J is TRBJ1-2 and V is TRBV29-1; 7 bases are shared with TRBD1. The germline CDR1 and CDR2 sequences are SQVTM and ANQGSEA. The CDR3 contains 13 residues. With 3 bases clipped from V and 2 bases from J, the junction kept 3 bases outside the gene matches. Here the CDR3 reads CSVDPTGNYGYTF. CDR3 DNA sequence: TGCAGCGTTGATCCGACAGGGAACTATGGCTACACCTTC.

V is TRBV27 and J is TRBJ2-7; a possible D gene is TRBD1 (6 bases). Between the trimmed V and J ends, which lost 5 bases and 5 bases, there was a span of 19 bases. The CDR3 has 15 residues. Germline CDR1 and CDR2: MNHEY and SMNVEV (reference sequence). CDR3 sequence (DNA): TGTGCCAGCAGTCCCCCGGGACACGGCCCGCACGAGCAGTACTTC. Protein sequence: CASSPPGHGPHEQYF.

This clone was seen a single time. The rearrangement uses TRBV6-5 and TRBJ2-7, with 8 bases matching TRBD2. The CDR3 loop spans 15 amino acids. V was clipped by 6 bases and J by 6 bases; unmatched bases: 13. Germline V CDR1 and CDR2: MNHEY, SVGAGI. The CDR3 reads CASSQPKAGVTEQYF. The CDR3 DNA is TGTGCCAGCAGCCAGCCTAAAGCGGGAGTTACCGAGCAGTACTTC.

The rearrangement joins TRBV30 to TRBJ1-2; 12 bases fit TRBD1. The V segment lost 0 bases and the J segment 7 bases; nucleotides outside the gene matches: 6. The CDR3 runs 15 residues. Germline values: CDR1 GTSNPN, CDR2 SVGIG (reference sequence). Here the CDR3 reads CAWSVLGTGGFGYTF. As DNA, the CDR3 is TGTGCCTGGAGTGTACTGGGGACAGGGGGCTTTGGCTACACCTTC. Full variable domain (missing parts from reference TRBV30 and TRBJ1-2): SQTIHQWPATLVQPVGSPLSLECTVEGTSNPNLYWYRQAAGRGLQLLFYSVGIGQISSEVPQNLSASRPQDRQFILSSKKLLLSDSGFYLCAWSVLGTGGFGYTFGSGTRLTVV.

The rearrangement links TRBV6-5 to TRBJ1-2; maybe TRBD1 (6 bases). Trimming took 2 bases from V and 4 from J, leaving 14 bases between them. The CDR3 runs to 15 residues. CDR1 and CDR2 from the germline V gene are MNHEY and SVGAGI. The CDR3: CASSYGGGYGYGYTF. DNA of the CDR3: TGTGCCAGCAGTTACGGGGGCGGCTATGGCTATGGCTACACCTTC.

This clone was observed once. The rearrangement links TRBV5-6 to TRBJ2-5; possibly TRBD1 for D (5 bases). Between the trimmed V and J ends, which lost 1 base and 4 bases, there was a span of 14 bases. Germline CDR1 and CDR2: SGHDT and YYEEEE. This CDR3 region has 15 residues. The chain's CDR3 is CASSLRSRQGETQYF. The CDR3 nucleotides read TGTGCCAGCAGCTTGAGGTCACGTCAGGGAGAGACCCAGTACTTC.

To note about this clone: Other DNA sequences within the sample encode an identical CDR3. V and J are TRBV28 and TRBJ2-5, with D possibly being TRBD2 (6 bases). Germline CDR1 is MDHEN and CDR2 is SYDVKM. This CDR3 has 13 residues. Trimming took off 3 bases at V and 2 bases at J, with 7 bases between the two ends. The CDR3 region is CASSLGLQETQYF. CDR3 coding DNA: TGTGCCAGCAGTTTGGGACTTCAAGAGACCCAGTACTTC.

A single count supports this clone. The chain couples TRBV5-4 to TRBJ2-2; D is ambiguous. From germline, CDR1 is SGHNT and CDR2 YYREEE (reference sequence). This CDR3 is built from 13 residues. V was cut by 3 bases and J by 0 bases, with 3 bases left in between. CDR3 loop: CASSSANTGELFF. CDR3 sequence (DNA): TGTGCCAGCAGCTCAGCGAACACCGGGGAGCTGTTTTTT. The full variable domain, completed using reference TRBV5-4 and TRBJ2-2, is ETGVTQSPTHLIKTRGQQVTLRCSSQSGHNTVSWYQQALGQGPQFIFQYYREEENGRGNFPPRFSGLQFPNYSSELNVNALELDDSALYLCASSSANTGELFFGEGSRLTVL.

Here the CDR3 reads CASSIVQGAEQYF. DNA for the CDR3: TGTGCCAGTAGTATAGTACAGGGGGCCGAGCAGTACTTC. This chain uses TRBV19 with TRBJ2-7, with 9 bases aligning to TRBD1. V dropped 1 base and J dropped 6; count of bases not matched to a gene: 1. The CDR3 runs 13 residues. Germline V gene lookup returns CDR1 LNHDA and CDR2 SQIVND (reference sequence). The variable domain in full, with the rest retrieved from reference TRBV19 and TRBJ2-7, is DGGITQSPKYLFRKEGQNVTLSCEQNLNHDAMYWYRQDPGQGLRLIYYSQIVNDFQKGDIAEGYSVSREKKESFPLTVTSAQKNPTAFYLCASSIVQGAEQYFGPGTRLTVT.

This chain links TRBV7-2 with TRBJ2-7, with 13 bases aligning to TRBD2. The CDR3 totals 16 residues. V lost 5 bases and J lost 2; bases outside the gene matches: 6. Germline V gives CDR1 SGHTA, CDR2 FQGNSA. The CDR3 DNA follows: TGTGCCAGCAGCCGCACCGGGACTAGCGGGACCTACGAGCAGTACTTC. It yields the protein CASSRTGTSGTYEQYF.

V usage is TRBV28 and J usage is TRBJ1-1; D may be TRBD1 (6 bases). CDR3 size: 14 residues. Trimming stripped 0 bases from V and 4 bases from J, with 9 bases between. Germline assignment: CDR1 MDHEN and CDR2 SYDVKM. CDR3 loop: CASSLWRGRTEAFF. In DNA form, the CDR3 reads TGTGCCAGCAGTTTATGGCGGGGGCGCACTGAAGCTTTCTTT.

This chain joins TRBV19 and TRBJ1-2; D gene ambiguous. V shed 7 bases and J shed 4 bases, with 10 bases lying between them. CDR3 length equals 12 residues. Germline V gene sequence: CDR1 LNHDA, CDR2 SQIVND (reference sequence). CDR3 in amino acids: CASTDDGYGYTF. The CDR3 DNA is TGTGCCAGTACCGACGACGGCTATGGCTACACCTTC.

The chain is built from TRBV10-3 and TRBJ2-7; possible D gene TRBD1, 7 bases. CDR3 size: 19 residues. The V and J ends lost 0 bases and 5 bases respectively, with 26 bases between them. Germline V gene lookup returns CDR1 ENHRY and CDR2 SYGVKD. The CDR3 region has the DNA TGTGCCATCAGTGAGTCGATCGGTTTGGTGCGGGACAGTAACGACGAGCAGTACTTC. Protein: CAISESIGLVRDSNDEQYF.

Points on this clone: The sample has other DNA sequences that encode this CDR3 too. The chain joins TRBV27 to TRBJ1-4, with no clear D. Per germline, CDR1 MNHEY and CDR2 SMNVEV (reference sequence). The V gene lost 2 bases and the J gene lost 5 bases, with 3 bases spanning the gap. This CDR3 is 12 amino acids long. The DNA for the CDR3 is TGTGCCAGCAGTTTACCAAATGAAAAACTGTTTTTT. It translates to CASSLPNEKLFF. The complete variable domain, with remaining parts taken from reference TRBV27 and TRBJ1-4, reads EAQVTQNPRYLITVTGKKLTVTCSQNMNHEYMSWYRQDPGLGLRQIYYSMNVEVTDKGDVPEGYKVSRKEKRNFPLILESPSPNQTSLYFCASSLPNEKLFFGSGTQLSVL.

The chain combines TRBV5-1 with TRBJ2-3; 10 bases agree with TRBD2. V lost 2 bases to trimming and J lost 5 bases; unmatched junction nucleotides: 5. Germline values: CDR1 SGHRS, CDR2 YFSETQ. The CDR3 extends over 15 amino acids. CDR3 sequence: CASSFLAGEGDTQYF. The CDR3 DNA is TGCGCCAGCAGCTTCCTAGCGGGAGAAGGAGATACGCAGTATTTT.

This chain's CDR3 is CASSLDGVDTEAFF. CDR3 bases: TGTGCCAGCTCTCTCGACGGAGTTGACACTGAAGCTTTCTTT. This chain links TRBV11-2 with TRBJ1-1; D remains unclear. Trimming took 8 bases from V and 3 from J, leaving 16 bases between them. CDR3 length: 14 residues. The V gene's germline CDR1 is SGHAT and CDR2 FQNNGV.

The V and J genes are TRBV7-2 and TRBJ2-5; 8 positions match TRBD1. The CDR3 has 16 amino acids. The V segment lost 1 base and the J segment 5 bases; nucleotides outside the gene matches: 9. Germline-derived CDR1 and CDR2 are SGHTA and FQGNSA. The CDR3 here is CASSLGGQVFAETQYF. Here the CDR3 DNA reads TGTGCCAGCAGCTTAGGGGGACAGGTCTTCGCGGAGACCCAGTACTTC.

Notes on this clone: Other DNA variants within this sample encode the same CDR3. The CDR3 DNA is TGCGCCAGCAGCTTGGGCACTAGCGGATACAATGAGCAGTTCTTC. Translated, it gives CASSLGTSGYNEQFF. The chain uses TRBV5-1 and TRBJ2-1; 8 bases are a match to TRBD2. Germline CDR1 SGHRS, CDR2 YFSETQ. Germline trimming cut 0 bases from V and 4 bases from J; bases unmatched to any gene: 3. This CDR3 spans 15 amino acids.

The table lists this clone with a few counts. This sequence joins TRBV2 and TRBJ2-2; 14 bases fit TRBD2. The V and J ends lost 10 bases and 5 bases, in that order; junction bases with no gene match: 6. This CDR3 comprises 15 residues. CDR1 is SNHLY and CDR2 is FYNNEI in the germline V gene. The CDR3 region is CATTTSGRATGELFF. The CDR3 bases are TGTGCCACTACGACTAGCGGGAGGGCAACCGGGGAGCTGTTTTTT.